Presented here are 11 T cell receptor beta chains from one specimen sequenced in a study of metastatic and nonmetastatic thyroid tumors. Thyroid surgery was preceded by no treatment in any patient. With MiXCR, TCRdb reprocessed the PCR reads. The repertoire consists of some 7,400 clones, with about 26% occurring once and the leading ten covering less than 30%. The sample was adjacent normal tissue. These receptors all come from a male donor with papillary thyroid cancer or a benign thyroid nodule (not recorded which). Some clones in this sample may be carry-over from other donors' samples.

The chain recombines TRBV19 with TRBJ1-1; D ambiguous. The CDR3 has 13 amino acids. V dropped 1 base and J dropped 1 base, with 4 bases sitting between them. Germline V lookup: CDR1 LNHDA, CDR2 SQIVND (reference sequence). The CDR3 protein is CASSIGQNTEAFF. The CDR3 DNA is TGTGCCAGTAGTATAGGCCAGAACACTGAAGCTTTCTTT.

CDR3 sequence: CASSPLAGGTDTQYF. The CDR3 coding sequence is TGTGCCAGCAGCCCTCTAGCGGGGGGCACAGATACGCAGTATTTT. The chain has TRBV6-1 and TRBJ2-3, with 10 bases that match TRBD2. The CDR3 is 15 amino acids. Germline V CDR1 and CDR2: MNHNS, SASEGT. The V segment lost 6 bases and the J segment 1 base; nucleotides outside the gene matches: 4.

The V and J genes are TRBV11-3 and TRBJ1-6; a weak D match, TRBD1 (6 bases). The CDR3 spans 13 residues. Germline CDR1 reads SGHNT; CDR2 reads YENEEA. The V and J ends lost 4 bases and 8 bases respectively, with 9 bases between them. Here the CDR3 DNA reads TGTGCCAGCAGCTCTTCAGGGGATTCACCCCTCCACTTT. The encoded protein is CASSSSGDSPLHF.

The chain couples TRBV9 to TRBJ1-2; D uncertain. From germline, CDR1 is SGDLS and CDR2 YYNGEE. The CDR3 has 13 amino acids. Trimming left V 2 bases short and J 8 bases short, with 13 bases between. This CDR3 is CASSVSGGGGYTF. CDR3 DNA sequence: TGTGCCAGCAGCGTCTCGGGTGGAGGGGGCTACACCTTC.

Of note for this clone: The junction shows a germline mismatch at one end, possibly a read error. V gene TRBV28 combines with J gene TRBJ2-5, with a tentative D call TRBD1 (6 bases). The CDR3 runs 15 residues. CDR1 is MDHEN, CDR2 SYDVKM, per germline. CDR3 sequence reads: CASSYPAQGQETPYF. DNA for the CDR3: TGTGCCAGCAGTTACCCGGCACAGGGTCAAGAGACCCCGTACTTC.

In the case of this clone: The sample carries other DNA sequences with the same CDR3. The chain uses TRBV20-1 and TRBJ2-5; 7 nucleotides agree with TRBD2. CDR3 size: 13 residues. V was pared by 2 bases and J by 2 bases, with 2 bases of the junction left unmatched. Germline V gene lookup returns CDR1 DFQATT and CDR2 SNEGSKA (reference sequence). The CDR3 sequence: CSARPSGQETQYF. CDR3 sequence (DNA): TGCAGTGCTAGACCTAGCGGACAAGAGACCCAGTACTTC.

This clone was seen only a few times. The gene calls are TRBV10-3 and TRBJ1-2, with D hard to call. This CDR3 spans 12 amino acids. V lost 6 bases, J lost 2 bases, and 7 bases lay in between. Germline CDR1 reads ENHRY; CDR2 reads SYGVKD. For the CDR3, the DNA is TGTGCCATCAGGAGACAAAACTATGGCTACACCTTC. This encodes CAIRRQNYGYTF.

This clone occurred a few times. This chain links TRBV6-1 with TRBJ1-6, with D perhaps matching TRBD1 (5 bases). The V gene lost 6 bases and the J gene lost 7 bases, with 13 bases spanning the gap. The germline gives CDR1 MNHNS, CDR2 SASEGT. The CDR3 is 14 amino acids. The CDR3 is CASSPGTTNSPLHF. The CDR3 coding sequence is TGTGCCAGCAGCCCCGGGACGACGAATTCACCCCTCCACTTT.

The sample holds a few counts of this clone. The V call is TRBV11-1, the J call TRBJ1-4, with D uncertain. CDR1 SGHAT and CDR2 FQDESV come from the germline V gene (reference sequence). V lost 4 bases and J 0 bases, leaving 18 bases between the germline ends. CDR3 length equals 18 residues. The CDR3 bases are TGTGCCAGCAGCTCCGGACCTGACTCCGATGCAACTAATGAAAAACTGTTTTTT. Translating gives CASSSGPDSDATNEKLFF.

This chain uses TRBV28 with TRBJ2-6; D might be TRBD1 (6 bases). V gave up 2 bases and J gave up 1 base, with 18 bases separating them. This CDR3 has 19 amino acids. In germline, CDR1 is MDHEN, CDR2 SYDVKM. CDR3 protein: CASSLQRVRGPSGANVLTF. As DNA, the CDR3 is TGTGCCAGCAGTTTACAACGAGTCAGGGGCCCGTCTGGGGCCAACGTCCTGACTTTC.

The rearrangement uses TRBV7-2 and TRBJ1-4; 9 bases line up with TRBD1. The CDR3 runs 15 residues. Germline values: CDR1 SGHTA, CDR2 FQGNSA. V lost 4 bases, J lost 4 bases, and 4 bases stayed unmatched. The CDR3 sequence is CASSSRDRDNEKLFF. The CDR3 DNA is TGTGCCAGCAGCTCCCGGGACAGGGATAATGAAAAACTGTTTTTT.